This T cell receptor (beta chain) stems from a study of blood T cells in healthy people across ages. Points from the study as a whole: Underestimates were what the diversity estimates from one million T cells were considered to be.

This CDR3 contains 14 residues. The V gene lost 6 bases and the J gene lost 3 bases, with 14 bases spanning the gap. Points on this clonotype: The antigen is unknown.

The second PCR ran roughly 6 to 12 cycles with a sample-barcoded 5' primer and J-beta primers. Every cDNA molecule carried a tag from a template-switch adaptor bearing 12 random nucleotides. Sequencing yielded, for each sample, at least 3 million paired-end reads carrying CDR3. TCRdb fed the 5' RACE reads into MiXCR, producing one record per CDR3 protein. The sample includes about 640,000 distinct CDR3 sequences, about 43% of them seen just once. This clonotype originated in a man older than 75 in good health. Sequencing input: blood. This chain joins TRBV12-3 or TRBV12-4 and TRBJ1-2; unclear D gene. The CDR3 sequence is CASSSKGRDYGYTF. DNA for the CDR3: TGTGCCAGCAGCTCTAAAGGGAGGGACTATGGCTACACCTTC.